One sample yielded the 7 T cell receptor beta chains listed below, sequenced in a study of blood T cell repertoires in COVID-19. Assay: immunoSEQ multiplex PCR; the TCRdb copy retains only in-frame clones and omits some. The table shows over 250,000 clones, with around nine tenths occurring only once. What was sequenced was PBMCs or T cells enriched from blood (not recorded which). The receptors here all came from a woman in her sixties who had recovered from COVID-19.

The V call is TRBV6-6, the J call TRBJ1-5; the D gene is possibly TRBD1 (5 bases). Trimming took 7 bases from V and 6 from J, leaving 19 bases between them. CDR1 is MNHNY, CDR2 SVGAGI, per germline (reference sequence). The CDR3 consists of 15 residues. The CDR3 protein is CASTQRGVDGQPQHF. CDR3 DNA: TGTGCCAGCACCCAAAGGGGCGTGGATGGTCAGCCCCAGCATTTT.

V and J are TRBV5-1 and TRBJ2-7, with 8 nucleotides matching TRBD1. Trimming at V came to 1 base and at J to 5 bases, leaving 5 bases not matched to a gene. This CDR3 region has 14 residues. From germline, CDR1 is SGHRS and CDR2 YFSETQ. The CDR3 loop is CASSLLGQGNEQYF. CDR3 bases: TGCGCCAGCAGCTTGCTAGGACAGGGTAACGAGCAGTACTTC. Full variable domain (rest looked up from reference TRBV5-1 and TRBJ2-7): KAGVTQTPRYLIKTRGQQVTLSCSPISGHRSVSWYQQTPGQGLQFLFEYFSETQRNKGNFPGRFSGRQFSNSRSEMNVSTLELGDSALYLCASSLLGQGNEQYFGPGTRLTVT.

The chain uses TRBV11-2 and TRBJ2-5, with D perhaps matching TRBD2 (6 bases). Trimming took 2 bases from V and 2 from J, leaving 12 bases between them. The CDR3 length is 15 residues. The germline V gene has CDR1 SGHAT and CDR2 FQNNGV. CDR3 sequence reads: CASSLSSGDQETQYF. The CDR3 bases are TGTGCCAGCAGCTTAAGTAGCGGTGATCAAGAGACCCAGTACTTC.

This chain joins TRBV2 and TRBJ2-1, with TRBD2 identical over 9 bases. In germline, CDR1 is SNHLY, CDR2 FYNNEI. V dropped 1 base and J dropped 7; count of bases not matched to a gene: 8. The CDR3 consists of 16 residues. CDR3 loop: CASSEGWASGVNEQFF. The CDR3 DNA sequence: TGTGCCAGCAGTGAAGGGTGGGCTAGCGGGGTAAATGAGCAGTTCTTC.

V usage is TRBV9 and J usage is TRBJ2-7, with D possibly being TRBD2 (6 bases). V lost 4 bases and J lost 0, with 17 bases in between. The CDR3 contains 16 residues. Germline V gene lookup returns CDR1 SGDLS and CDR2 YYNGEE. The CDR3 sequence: CASSPVGDSSSYEQYF. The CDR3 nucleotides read TGTGCCAGCAGCCCAGTTGGGGACTCAAGCTCCTACGAGCAGTACTTC.

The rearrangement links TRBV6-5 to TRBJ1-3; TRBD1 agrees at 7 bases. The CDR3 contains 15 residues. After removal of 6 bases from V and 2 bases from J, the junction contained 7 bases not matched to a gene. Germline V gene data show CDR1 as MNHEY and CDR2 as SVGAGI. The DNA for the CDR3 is TGTGCCAGCAGCCGAATCACAGGGGCTGGAAACACCATATATTTT. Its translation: CASSRITGAGNTIYF.

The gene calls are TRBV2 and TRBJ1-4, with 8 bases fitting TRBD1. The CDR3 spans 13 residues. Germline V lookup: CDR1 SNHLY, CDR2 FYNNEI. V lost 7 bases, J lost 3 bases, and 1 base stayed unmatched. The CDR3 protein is CASTGQANEKLFF. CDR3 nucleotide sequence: TGTGCCAGCACGGGACAGGCTAATGAAAAACTGTTTTTT.